This TCR beta chain was found in a study of cytomegalovirus exposure and HLA in healthy donors. Regarding the study as a whole: Earlier analysis yielded a pattern in which most TCR beta V segments were productive about 90% or about 30% of the time. The study flagged about 150 TCR beta chains as cytomegalovirus-associated.

Germline V lookup: CDR1 SGHDT, CDR2 YYEEEE. The CDR3 loop spans 14 amino acids. Trimming pared 1 base from V and 5 bases from J, leaving 12 bases between. This clone was seen a handful of times. As yet, its antigen is unknown. It was with 60 Vbeta and 13 Jbeta primers that the PCR ran. How the authors handled the data: In a later analysis, 80 million to 100 million unique TCR beta chains included roughly 11 million shared by two or more donors. Data came from immunoSEQ multiplex PCR; TCRdb stores just in-frame clones and leaves some out. V, J and clone size are those of that table, while D and trimming were read from the DNA. The sample lists fewer than 100,000 clones, around 70% seen once, with less than 1.5% in the top ten.

The source is a female donor in good health and CMV-seronegative. The source material was PBMCs. The J gene is TRBJ2-5, the V gene TRBV5-6, with a possible D match to TRBD2 (5 bases). In DNA, the CDR3 is TGTGCCAGCAGCTTGAGCGGATCGGTCGAGACCCAGTACTTC. As protein: CASSLSGSVETQYF.